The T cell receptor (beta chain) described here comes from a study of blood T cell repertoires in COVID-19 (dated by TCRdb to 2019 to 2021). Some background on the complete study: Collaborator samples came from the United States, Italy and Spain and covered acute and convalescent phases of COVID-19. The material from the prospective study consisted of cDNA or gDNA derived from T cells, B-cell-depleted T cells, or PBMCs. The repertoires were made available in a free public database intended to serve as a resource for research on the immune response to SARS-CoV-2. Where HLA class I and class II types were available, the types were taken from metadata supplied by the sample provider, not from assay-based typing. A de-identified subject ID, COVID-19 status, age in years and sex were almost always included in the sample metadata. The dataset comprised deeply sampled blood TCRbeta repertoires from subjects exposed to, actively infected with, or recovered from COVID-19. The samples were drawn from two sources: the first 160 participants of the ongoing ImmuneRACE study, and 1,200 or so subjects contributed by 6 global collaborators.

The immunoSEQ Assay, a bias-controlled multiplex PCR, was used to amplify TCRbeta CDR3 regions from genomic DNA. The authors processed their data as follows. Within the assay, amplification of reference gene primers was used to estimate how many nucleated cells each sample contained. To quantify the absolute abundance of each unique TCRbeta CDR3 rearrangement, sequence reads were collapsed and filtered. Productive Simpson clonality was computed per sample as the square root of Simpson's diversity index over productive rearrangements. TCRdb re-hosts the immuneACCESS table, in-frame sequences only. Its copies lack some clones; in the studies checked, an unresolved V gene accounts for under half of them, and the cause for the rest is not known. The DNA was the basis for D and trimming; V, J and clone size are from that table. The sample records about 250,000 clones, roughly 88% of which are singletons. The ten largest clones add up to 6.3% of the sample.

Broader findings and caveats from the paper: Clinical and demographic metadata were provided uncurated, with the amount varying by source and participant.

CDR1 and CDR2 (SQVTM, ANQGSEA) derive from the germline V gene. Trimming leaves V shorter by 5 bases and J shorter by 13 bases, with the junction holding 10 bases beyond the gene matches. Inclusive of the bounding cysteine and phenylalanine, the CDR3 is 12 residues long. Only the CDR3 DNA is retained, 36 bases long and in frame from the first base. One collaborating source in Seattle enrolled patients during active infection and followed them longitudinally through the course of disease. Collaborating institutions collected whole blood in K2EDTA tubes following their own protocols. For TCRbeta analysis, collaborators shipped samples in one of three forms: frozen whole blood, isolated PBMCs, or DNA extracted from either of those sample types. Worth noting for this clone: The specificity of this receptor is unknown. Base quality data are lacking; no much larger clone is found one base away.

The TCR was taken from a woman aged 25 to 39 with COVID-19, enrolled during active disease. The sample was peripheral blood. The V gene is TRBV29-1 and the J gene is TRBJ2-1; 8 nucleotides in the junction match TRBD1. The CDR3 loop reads CSVSPPGQAQFF. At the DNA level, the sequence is TGCAGCGTTTCTCCGCCGGGACAGGCTCAGTTCTTC.